This T cell receptor (beta chain) came from a study of T-cell memory formation after mild COVID-19. Points from the study as a whole: Clones contracting over day 15 to 85 were CD4/CD8 balanced, with later expanders leaning CD4+. A subset of responding clones appeared in pre-infection memory, suggesting cross-reactive memory joined.

Remarks on this clonotype: What it recognizes is unknown.

Per the germline V gene, CDR1 is LGHDT and CDR2 is YNNKEL (reference sequence). Deletions cut 0 bases from V and 5 bases from J, with 15 bases between. This CDR3 has 16 amino acids. Barcoded TCR alpha and TCR beta cDNA libraries with UMIs came from 5'RACE using constant-segment primers. A single record per CDR3 protein comes from TCRdb applying MiXCR to the 5' RACE reads. Among over 350,000 distinct CDR3 sequences, around 24% were seen once, and the ten largest hold 8.5% to 10%. This receptor was identified in an adult woman who had mild COVID-19 (a few samples of this study predate the infection). Cell type and time point are not known. The chain is built from TRBV3-1 and TRBJ2-3; TRBD2 is a possible D gene (8 bases). The source material was PBMCs or a T cell subset sorted from them (not recorded which). CDR3 coding DNA: TGTGCCAGCAGCCAAGAATTTAGCGGGACAGTAGATACGCAGTATTTT. Translated, it gives CASSQEFSGTVDTQYF.